This T cell receptor (beta chain) is from a study of blood T cell repertoires in COVID-19. Looking at the study overall: Samples came from the United States, Italy and Spain, spanning acute and convalescent COVID-19. Sample material is recorded as cDNA or gDNA derived from T cells, B-cell-depleted T cells, or PBMCs.

There are 11 residues in the CDR3. Trimming cost V 3 bases and J 8 bases, with 7 bases left between them. Germline V lookup: CDR1 LGHDT, CDR2 YNNKEL (reference sequence). Original processing methods: Amplified reference gene primers provided the basis for estimating nucleated cell counts. TCRdb's table, derived via immunoSEQ multiplex PCR, lists solely in-frame clones and lacks some. The V and J calls and the clone size are those of that table, but D and trimming were determined from the DNA. The top ten clones hold roughly 3.1% of a sample with tens of thousands of clones, 87% of them seen once. This clone was seen a few times.

The source material was peripheral blood. V is TRBV3-1 (or the pseudogene TRBV3-2) and J is TRBJ1-2; D unresolved. This TCR derives from a woman between 50 and 59 years old with active or convalescent COVID-19. The CDR3 sequence: CASSHNMGYTF. The CDR3 nucleotides read TGTGCCAGCAGCCATAATATGGGCTACACCTTC.